One sample yielded the 19 T cell receptor beta chains listed below, sequenced in a study of blood T cell repertoires in COVID-19. Repertoires were generated with immunoSEQ multiplex PCR, while TCRdb's copy carries only in-frame clones and drops some. The table lists about 74,000 clones, less than 90% of them singletons, with 8.8% in the top ten. The sample taken for sequencing was peripheral blood. All receptors come from a man aged 45-60 years with active COVID-19.

The rearrangement uses TRBV5-4 and TRBJ1-2; 8 positions agree with TRBD1. The germline V gene has CDR1 SGHNT and CDR2 YYREEE (reference sequence). CDR3 length equals 15 residues. The junction had 4 bases not matched to a gene; V was cut back by 3 bases and J by 0 bases. The CDR3 here is CASSSKTGANYGYTF. The CDR3 nucleotides are TGTGCCAGCAGCTCCAAGACAGGGGCTAACTATGGCTACACCTTC.

The J gene is TRBJ2-7, the V gene TRBV5-1; TRBD2 matches 7 bases. Germline V lookup: CDR1 SGHRS, CDR2 YFSETQ. The CDR3 has 17 amino acids. V shed 3 bases and J 5 bases; nucleotides not matched to a gene: 17. The CDR3 spells CASSYGLQRAGEDEQYF. In nucleotides, the CDR3 is TGCGCCAGCAGCTACGGACTTCAGCGGGCGGGGGAGGACGAGCAGTACTTC. The variable domain in full, with the rest retrieved from reference TRBV5-1 and TRBJ2-7, is KAGVTQTPRYLIKTRGQQVTLSCSPISGHRSVSWYQQTPGQGLQFLFEYFSETQRNKGNFPGRFSGRQFSNSRSEMNVSTLELGDSALYLCASSYGLQRAGEDEQYFGPGTRLTVT.

The rearrangement joins TRBV10-3 to TRBJ2-1, with a possible D match to TRBD2 (6 bases). From germline, CDR1 is ENHRY and CDR2 SYGVKD. V was shortened by 11 bases and J by 9 bases, with 14 bases between the two germline ends. The CDR3 is 11 amino acids. DNA of the CDR3: TGTGCCTCCGGGGGTTTGGGTGAGCAGTTCTTC. Translated, it gives CASGGLGEQFF.

The chain employs TRBV10-3 and TRBJ2-2, with 7 bases fitting TRBD1. The CDR3 has 15 residues. CDR1 ENHRY and CDR2 SYGVKD come from the germline V gene. With V trimmed by 6 bases and J by 0 bases, 4 bases remained unmatched. The DNA of the CDR3 is TGTGCCATCAGGGCCACAGGGGCGAACACCGGGGAGCTGTTTTTT. Amino acid sequence: CAIRATGANTGELFF.

The chain employs TRBV5-4 and TRBJ2-5; D possibly corresponds to TRBD2 (6 bases). The length of the CDR3 is 14 residues. Germline lookup yields CDR1 SGHNT and CDR2 YYREEE (reference sequence). V gave up 5 bases and J gave up 1 base, with 12 bases separating them. CDR3 nucleotide sequence: TGTGCCAGCAGGAGTAGGCGGGGCCAAGAGACCCAGTACTTC. It encodes CASRSRRGQETQYF.

In the case of this clone: Other nucleotide sequences in the sample specify the same CDR3. The chain combines TRBV12-3 or TRBV12-4 with TRBJ2-2, with D tentatively TRBD1 (6 bases). Trimming removed 1 base from V and 6 bases from J, with 6 bases in between. The CDR3 totals 13 residues. The CDR3 DNA reads TGTGCCAGCAGTTTAGGGGGGCCCGGGGAGCTGTTTTTT. This sequence encodes CASSLGGPGELFF.

V gene TRBV30 combines with J gene TRBJ2-4; 7 nucleotides agree with TRBD1. The germline gives CDR1 GTSNPN, CDR2 SVGIG (reference sequence). The CDR3 contains 13 residues. CDR3 nucleotide sequence: TGTGCAAAGGGGGCTGAGGGCGAAAACATTCAGTACTTC. It encodes CAKGAEGENIQYF.

The chain uses TRBV6-1 and TRBJ2-3; the match to TRBD2 covers 8 bases. Trimming removed 2 bases from V and 5 bases from J; junction bases left unmatched: 6. This CDR3 has 15 residues. Germline V gives CDR1 MNHNS, CDR2 SASEGT. The CDR3 DNA follows: TGTGCCAGCAGTGAAACGGGGGGGCGAGGAGATACGCAGTATTTT. Amino acids: CASSETGGRGDTQYF.

V and J are TRBV29-1 and TRBJ2-7; D is perhaps TRBD2 (5 bases). The V and J ends lost 1 base and 1 base respectively, with 5 bases between them. Per the germline V gene, CDR1 is SQVTM and CDR2 is ANQGSEA. The CDR3 contains 12 residues. CDR3 bases: TGCAGCGTTGAAGGGACTTCCTACGAGCAGTACTTC. Its translation is CSVEGTSYEQYF.

The chain combines TRBV3-1 (or the pseudogene TRBV3-2) with TRBJ2-2, with 14 bases that match TRBD2. Germline CDR1 is LGHDT and CDR2 is YNNKEL (reference sequence). The CDR3 contains 17 residues. Losses at the gene ends were 4 bases for V and 6 bases for J; bases not matched to a gene: 7. The CDR3 loop reads CASSPRKGLAGAGELFF. For the CDR3, the DNA is TGTGCCAGCAGCCCCCGAAAGGGACTAGCGGGAGCCGGGGAGCTGTTTTTT.

This clone has only a few counts. The chain carries TRBV2 and TRBJ2-7; D gene ambiguous. Germline lookup yields CDR1 SNHLY and CDR2 FYNNEI. This CDR3 region has 11 residues. The V end lost 7 bases, the J end lost 2 bases, and 6 bases lay between the germline ends. The CDR3 DNA is TGTGCCAGCACCCCTACCTACGAGCAGTACTTC. Translation gives CASTPTYEQYF.

The CDR3, as DNA: TGTGCCAGCAGCTTCAAAGGAGCTGGCTATGGCTACACCTTC. Its protein product is CASSFKGAGYGYTF. This chain links TRBV7-8 with TRBJ1-2, with unresolved D. Germline V CDR1 and CDR2: SGHVS, FQNEAQ. The V end lost 3 bases, the J end lost 4 bases, and 12 bases lay between the germline ends. This CDR3 spans 14 amino acids.

The chain carries TRBV3-1 (or the pseudogene TRBV3-2) and TRBJ1-2; D not certain. The CDR3 runs to 12 residues. Trimming stripped 1 base from V and 6 bases from J, with 6 bases between. The germline V gene has CDR1 LGHDT and CDR2 YNNKEL (reference sequence). Here the CDR3 reads CASSQAGNGYTF. CDR3 DNA: TGTGCCAGCAGCCAAGCAGGAAATGGCTACACCTTC.

This clone was picked up one time. The chain employs TRBV4-2 and TRBJ2-5, with 7 bases fitting TRBD2. This CDR3 region has 13 residues. J gave up 5 bases and V 6 bases, and 6 bases lay outside the gene matches. The V gene's germline CDR1 is LGHNA and CDR2 YNFKEQ. This CDR3 reads CASRQTSEETQYF. DNA of the CDR3: TGTGCCAGCAGACAAACTAGCGAGGAGACCCAGTACTTC.

The rearrangement links TRBV6-5 to TRBJ2-5; maybe TRBD1 (5 bases). The germline CDR1 and CDR2 sequences are MNHEY and SVGAGI. CDR3 length equals 16 residues. V was cut by 2 bases and J by 0 bases, with 13 bases left in between. The CDR3 coding sequence is TGTGCCAGCAGTTACACGACAAGGGGTTACCAAGAGACCCAGTACTTC. Amino acid sequence: CASSYTTRGYQETQYF.

The CDR3 loop is CASAETGTSGANVLTF. The CDR3 bases are TGTGCCAGCGCGGAGACAGGGACCTCTGGGGCCAACGTCCTGACTTTC. The rearrangement joins TRBV27 to TRBJ2-6; 7 bases are shared with TRBD1. Germline loops: CDR1 MNHEY, CDR2 SMNVEV (reference sequence). CDR3 length: 16 amino acids. The junction had 7 bases not matched to a gene; V was cut back by 8 bases and J by 0 bases.

This chain connects TRBV18 to TRBJ2-3, with a weak D call TRBD1 (5 bases). Germline V gene data show CDR1 as KGHSH and CDR2 as LQKENI. The CDR3 is 15 amino acids. V lost 3 bases, J lost 5 bases, and 15 bases lay in between. CDR3 nucleotide sequence: TGTGCCAGCTCACCCGTTGCAGGGCACGGAGATACGCAGTATTTT. Translation gives CASSPVAGHGDTQYF.

J is TRBJ2-2 and V is TRBV20-1; tentative D call: TRBD1 (6 bases). The CDR3 is 11 residues long. Looked up from germline, CDR1 is DFQATT and CDR2 is SNEGSKA (reference sequence). V lost 5 bases to trimming and J lost 5 bases, with 6 bases between them. The CDR3 region has the DNA TGCAGTGCTCAGGGGACCGGGGAGCTGTTTTTT. It yields the protein CSAQGTGELFF.

The chain couples TRBV10-2 to TRBJ1-1, with 8 positions matching TRBD1. Trimming removed 7 bases from V and 1 base from J; junction bases left unmatched: 8. Germline loops: CDR1 WSHSY, CDR2 SAAADI. The CDR3 loop spans 15 amino acids. The CDR3 protein is CASKDRDRKNTEAFF. CDR3 sequence (DNA): TGCGCCAGCAAGGACCGGGACAGGAAGAACACTGAAGCTTTCTTT.